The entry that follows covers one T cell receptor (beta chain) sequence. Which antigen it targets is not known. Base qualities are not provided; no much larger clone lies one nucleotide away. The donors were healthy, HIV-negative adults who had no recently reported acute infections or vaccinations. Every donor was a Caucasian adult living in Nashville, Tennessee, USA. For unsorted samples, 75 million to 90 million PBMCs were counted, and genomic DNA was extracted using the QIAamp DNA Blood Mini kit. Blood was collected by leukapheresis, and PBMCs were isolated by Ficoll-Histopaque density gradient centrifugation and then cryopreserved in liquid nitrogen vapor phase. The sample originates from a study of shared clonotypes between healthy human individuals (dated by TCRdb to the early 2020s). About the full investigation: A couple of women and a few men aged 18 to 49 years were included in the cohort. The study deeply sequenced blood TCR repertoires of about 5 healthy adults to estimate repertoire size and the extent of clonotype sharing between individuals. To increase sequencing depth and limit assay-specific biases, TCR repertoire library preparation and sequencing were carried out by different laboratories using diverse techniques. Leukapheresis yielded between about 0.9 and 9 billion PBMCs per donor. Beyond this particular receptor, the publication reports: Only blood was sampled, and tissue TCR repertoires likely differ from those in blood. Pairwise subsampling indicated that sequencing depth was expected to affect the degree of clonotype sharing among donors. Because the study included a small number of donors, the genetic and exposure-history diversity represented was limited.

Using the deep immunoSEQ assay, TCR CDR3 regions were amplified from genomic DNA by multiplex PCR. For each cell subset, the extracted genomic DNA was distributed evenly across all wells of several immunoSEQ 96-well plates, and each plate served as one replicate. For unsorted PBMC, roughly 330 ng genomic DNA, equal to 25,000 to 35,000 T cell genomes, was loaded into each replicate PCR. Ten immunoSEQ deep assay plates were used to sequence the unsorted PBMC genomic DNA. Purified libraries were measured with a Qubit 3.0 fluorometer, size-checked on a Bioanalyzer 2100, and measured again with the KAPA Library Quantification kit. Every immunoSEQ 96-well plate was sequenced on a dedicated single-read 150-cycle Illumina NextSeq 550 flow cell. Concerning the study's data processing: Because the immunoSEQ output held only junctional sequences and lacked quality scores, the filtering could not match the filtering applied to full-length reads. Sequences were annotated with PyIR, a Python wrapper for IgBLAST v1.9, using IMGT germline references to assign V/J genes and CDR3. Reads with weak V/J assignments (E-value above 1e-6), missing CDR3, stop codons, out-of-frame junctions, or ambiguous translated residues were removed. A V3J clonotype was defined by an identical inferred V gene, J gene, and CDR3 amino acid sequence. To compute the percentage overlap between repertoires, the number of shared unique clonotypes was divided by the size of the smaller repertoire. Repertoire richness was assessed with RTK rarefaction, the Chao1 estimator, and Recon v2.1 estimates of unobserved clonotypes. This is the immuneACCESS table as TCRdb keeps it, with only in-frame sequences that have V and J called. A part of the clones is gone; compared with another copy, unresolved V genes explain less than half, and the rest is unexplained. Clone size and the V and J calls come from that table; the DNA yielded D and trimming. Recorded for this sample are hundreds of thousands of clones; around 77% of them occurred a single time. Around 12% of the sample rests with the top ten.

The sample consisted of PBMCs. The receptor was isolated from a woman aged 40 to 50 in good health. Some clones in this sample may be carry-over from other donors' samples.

The nucleotides are TGTGCCAGCAGCGCAAGAGGTAGCGAATACGAGCAGTACTTC. This codes for CASSARGSEYEQYF. Rearrangement joined TRBV9 to TRBJ2-7; perhaps TRBD2 is the D gene, with 5 bases matching. The germline V gene provides CDR1 SGDLS and CDR2 YYNGEE. V is reduced by 3 bases and J by 4 bases, leaving a spacing of 14 bases between them. The CDR3 contains 14 residues, cysteine and phenylalanine counted. Only the CDR3 part of the read is kept: 42 bases, read in frame from the first base. With the rest looked up from the reference TRBV9 and TRBJ2-7 genes rather than sequenced, the full variable domain is DSGVTQTPKHLITATGQRVTLRCSPRSGDLSVYWYQQSLDQGLQFLIQYYNGEERAKGNILERFSAQQFPDLHSELNLSSLELGDSALYFCASSARGSEYEQYFGPGTRLTVT.